The 28 T cell receptor beta chains reported below all come from one sample, sequenced in a study of T cells after yellow fever vaccination. Using its own MiXCR run on the 5' RACE reads, TCRdb lists one record per CDR3 protein. The table lists about 340,000 distinct CDR3 sequences, roughly 4% of them singletons. The source material was PBMCs, sampled 5 days after the yellow fever booster vaccination. The receptors come from a man younger than 35 who received the YFV17D yellow fever vaccine.

This clonotype was recorded at least ten times. The chain joins TRBV5-1 to TRBJ2-1; a possible D gene is TRBD2 (6 bases). Per germline, CDR1 SGHRS and CDR2 YFSETQ. V dropped 1 base and J dropped 9 bases, with 17 bases sitting between them. The CDR3 loop spans 15 amino acids. The CDR3, as DNA: TGCGCCAGCAGCTTGCACGAGCCCTCGGAGGGTGAGCAGTTCTTC. It is translated as CASSLHEPSEGEQFF.

The table lists this clonotype with a few counts. The gene calls are TRBV20-1 and TRBJ2-3; TRBD2 agrees at 12 bases. Germline values: CDR1 DFQATT, CDR2 SNEGSKA (reference sequence). The CDR3 length is 15 residues. V lost 8 bases, J lost 5 bases, and 11 bases stayed unmatched. The CDR3 here is CSPREASGGVDTQYF. The CDR3 DNA sequence: TGCAGTCCGAGGGAGGCTAGCGGGGGGGTAGATACGCAGTATTTT.

The CDR3 region has the DNA TGCGCCAGCAGCCTTCAGGGGACGGTCGGGCATGGCTACACCTTC. It codes for CASSLQGTVGHGYTF. The chain links TRBV4-3 to TRBJ1-2; possibly TRBD1 for D (6 bases). The CDR3 covers 15 residues. In germline, CDR1 is LGHNA, CDR2 YSLEER. V dropped 4 bases and J dropped 6 bases, with 18 bases sitting between them.

This clonotype appeared many times. The V and J genes are TRBV5-1 and TRBJ2-1; 9 nucleotides agree with TRBD2. The CDR3 has 17 residues. Germline trimming cut 4 bases from V and 9 bases from J; bases unmatched to any gene: 17. Germline-derived CDR1 and CDR2 are SGHRS and YFSETQ. The CDR3 DNA is TGCGCCAGCAGCCCCCTGGTGTTAGCGGGGGATGGAGGTGAGCAGTTCTTC. It encodes CASSPLVLAGDGGEQFF.

There are many counts of this clonotype. The chain links TRBV9 to TRBJ1-1, with D possibly TRBD1 on 6 matching bases. Trimming shortened V by 0 bases and J by 2 bases, and 11 bases separated the two germline ends. CDR1 is SGDLS and CDR2 is YYNGEE in the germline V gene. The CDR3 extends over 15 amino acids. The CDR3 DNA reads TGTGCCAGCAGCGTAGATCAGGGGATAAACACTGAAGCTTTCTTT. Its translation: CASSVDQGINTEAFF. The full variable domain, rest sourced from reference TRBV9 and TRBJ1-1, is DSGVTQTPKHLITATGQRVTLRCSPRSGDLSVYWYQQSLDQGLQFLIQYYNGEERAKGNILERFSAQQFPDLHSELNLSSLELGDSALYFCASSVDQGINTEAFFGQGTRLTVV.

This clonotype occurred many times. The J gene is TRBJ2-6, the V gene TRBV6-6; no clear D. Trimming took off 10 bases at V and 4 bases at J, with 8 bases between the two ends. The CDR3 has 12 amino acids. Germline V CDR1 and CDR2: MNHNY, SVGAGI (reference sequence). In DNA, the CDR3 is TGTGCCATCTGGATGGGGGCCAACGTCCTGACTTTC. It codes for CAIWMGANVLTF.

This clonotype was seen repeatedly, ten times or more. The rearrangement links TRBV5-6 to TRBJ2-7; D perhaps matches TRBD1 (5 bases). V dropped 0 bases and J dropped 2 bases, with 12 bases sitting between them. The germline V gene encodes CDR1 SGHDT and CDR2 YYEEEE. This CDR3 contains 15 residues. CDR3 sequence reads: CASSLVGAETYEQYF. CDR3 sequence (DNA): TGTGCCAGCAGCTTGGTTGGGGCAGAAACCTACGAGCAGTACTTC.

The table lists this clonotype with many counts. Without the conserved terminal phenylalanine or tryptophan, this CDR3 likely stems from a read error. It is unclear where the CDR3 begins or ends on the DNA, so no DNA is shown, and the CDR3 is as TCRdb lists it. CDR3 sequence: CSVDSRDFLS. The chain uses TRBV29-1 and TRBJ1-2. The germline gives CDR1 SQVTM, CDR2 ANQGSEA. Including both end residues, the CDR3 is 10 amino acids long.

This chain links TRBV27 with TRBJ2-7; D perhaps matches TRBD2 (5 bases). Germline V gives CDR1 MNHEY, CDR2 SMNVEV (reference sequence). The CDR3 contains 14 residues. The V end was cut by 0 bases, the J end by 4 bases, with 10 bases between. DNA of the CDR3: TGTGCCAGCAGTTTATCACCCGGACTTTACGAGCAGTACTTC. This codes for CASSLSPGLYEQYF.

The chain is built from TRBV6-1 and TRBJ1-5, with 7 bases matching TRBD1. The CDR3 runs to 17 residues. Trimming cost V 4 bases and J 0 bases; bases outside gene matches: 9. Per the germline V gene, CDR1 is MNHNS and CDR2 is SASEGT. Written as DNA, the CDR3 is TGTGCCAGCAGTGGGGGGAGACAGGGCTATAGCAATCAGCCCCAGCATTTT. The encoded protein is CASSGGRQGYSNQPQHF.

In its sample, this clonotype was seen a few times. The V call is TRBV12-3 or TRBV12-4, the J call TRBJ2-2; possible D gene TRBD2, 5 bases. V dropped 7 bases and J dropped 3 bases, with 15 bases sitting between them. CDR3 length equals 15 residues. The CDR3 bases are TGTGCCAGCACTCACGGACTCACGTACACCGGGGAGCTGTTTTTT. Translation gives CASTHGLTYTGELFF.

The rearrangement links TRBV20-1 to TRBJ1-4; weak D call: TRBD1 (6 bases). There are 13 residues in the CDR3. Germline V CDR1 and CDR2: DFQATT, SNEGSKA (reference sequence). Trimming left V 5 bases short and J 7 bases short, with 14 bases between. The CDR3 reads CSAGQGGAEKLFF. CDR3 nucleotide sequence: TGCAGTGCTGGACAAGGGGGGGCTGAAAAACTGTTTTTT.

This clonotype was detected a few times. As DNA, the CDR3 is TGTGCCAGCAGCCTAGGACTAGCGGGGTCCGCCACAGATACGCAGTATTTT. This gives the protein CASSLGLAGSATDTQYF. The chain employs TRBV3-1 and TRBJ2-3; 12 bases fit TRBD2. Losses at the gene ends were 4 bases for V and 2 bases for J; bases not matched to a gene: 7. The CDR3 runs to 17 residues. Germline V gene lookup returns CDR1 LGHDT and CDR2 YNNKEL (reference sequence).

The chain joins TRBV4-3 to TRBJ1-2; possibly TRBD1 for D (5 bases). Germline loops: CDR1 LGHNA, CDR2 YSLEER. CDR3 length equals 17 residues. Deletions cut 1 base from V and 2 bases from J, with 17 bases between. The CDR3: CASSQAIRQTPNYGYTF. The CDR3 DNA sequence: TGCGCCAGCAGCCAAGCTATTCGACAGACCCCCAACTATGGCTACACCTTC.

The table lists this clonotype with many counts. V gene TRBV12-3 or TRBV12-4 combines with J gene TRBJ2-3, with D unclear. Trimming stripped 5 bases from V and 3 bases from J, with 6 bases between. CDR3 length: 12 residues. CDR3 in DNA: TGTGCCAGCAGTCAGAGAACAGATACGCAGTATTTT. Protein: CASSQRTDTQYF.

This clonotype was found many times. The rearrangement joins TRBV20-1 to TRBJ2-4; no reliable D call. This CDR3 is built from 14 residues. V was pared by 3 bases and J by 0 bases, with 9 bases between. Germline V lookup: CDR1 DFQATT, CDR2 SNEGSKA (reference sequence). CDR3 coding DNA: TGCAGTGCTAGTCAGGCGCTAGCCAAAAACATTCAGTACTTC. Protein sequence: CSASQALAKNIQYF.

The genes are TRBV6-6 and TRBJ2-1; D uncertain. The CDR3 has 13 amino acids. V lost 2 bases to trimming and J lost 7 bases, with 9 bases between them. CDR1 is MNHNY and CDR2 is SVGAGI in the germline V gene (reference sequence). As DNA, the CDR3 is TGTGCCAGCAGTTACACACGAATGAATGAGCAGTTCTTC. Its protein is CASSYTRMNEQFF.

The table lists this clonotype with a few counts. The chain joins TRBV20-1 to TRBJ2-5, with 11 bases fitting TRBD2. Germline loops: CDR1 DFQATT, CDR2 SNEGSKA (reference sequence). V lost 3 bases and J lost 5; bases outside the gene matches: 11. This CDR3 comprises 16 residues. The CDR3 protein is CSARRLAGTFGETQYF. CDR3 bases: TGCAGTGCTAGGAGACTAGCGGGGACCTTCGGGGAGACCCAGTACTTC.

This clonotype was observed at least ten times. V usage is TRBV12-3 or TRBV12-4 and J usage is TRBJ2-2; maybe TRBD1 (6 bases). The CDR3 length is 15 residues. Trimming cost V 1 base and J 7 bases, with 13 bases left between them. The CDR3 loop is CASSLGRQGSGELFF. The CDR3 DNA follows: TGTGCCAGCAGTTTAGGGCGGCAGGGGAGCGGGGAGCTGTTTTTT.

This clonotype showed up many times. The gene calls are TRBV6-2 or TRBV6-3 and TRBJ1-2; the D is unclear. The germline V gene has CDR1 MNHEY and CDR2 SVGEGT. The CDR3 runs 14 residues. The V and J ends lost 6 bases and 4 bases respectively, with 15 bases between them. The CDR3 reads CASRTAPVAYGYTF. The CDR3 bases are TGTGCCAGCAGAACGGCTCCGGTTGCCTATGGCTACACCTTC.

This clonotype was counted between two and nine times. The rearrangement joins TRBV27 to TRBJ1-1, with D tentatively TRBD1 (6 bases). Trimming removed 0 bases from V and 3 bases from J, with 14 bases in between. The CDR3 runs 16 residues. The germline V gene encodes CDR1 MNHEY and CDR2 SMNVEV (reference sequence). This chain's CDR3 is CASSLSIFGGHTEAFF. CDR3 bases: TGTGCCAGCAGTTTATCCATCTTCGGGGGGCACACTGAAGCTTTCTTT.

This clonotype was counted at least ten times. The chain employs TRBV7-2 and TRBJ2-3; TRBD1 is a possible D gene (6 bases). The CDR3 consists of 12 residues. Germline V gene lookup returns CDR1 SGHTA and CDR2 FQGNSA. The V end lost 5 bases, the J end lost 14 bases, and 17 bases lay between the germline ends. The CDR3 loop is CASSIMGARLYF. The DNA of the CDR3 is TGTGCCAGCAGCATTATGGGGGCACGTTTGTATTTT.

The table lists this clonotype with many counts. This sequence joins TRBV5-1 and TRBJ1-3; D perhaps matches TRBD1 (6 bases). The CDR3 has 16 amino acids. Germline V CDR1 and CDR2: SGHRS, YFSETQ. Trimming removed 3 bases from V and 4 bases from J, with 17 bases in between. The CDR3 DNA reads as TGCGCCAGCAGCTCCAGAGCTGGGACACAGGGAAACACCATATATTTT. This translates into CASSSRAGTQGNTIYF. Combining the CDR3 with reference TRBV5-1 and TRBJ1-3 gives the whole variable domain KAGVTQTPRYLIKTRGQQVTLSCSPISGHRSVSWYQQTPGQGLQFLFEYFSETQRNKGNFPGRFSGRQFSNSRSEMNVSTLELGDSALYLCASSSRAGTQGNTIYFGEGSWLTVV.

This chain connects TRBV11-1 to TRBJ2-3, with a tentative D call TRBD2 (5 bases). Germline CDR1 SGHAT, CDR2 FQDESV (reference sequence). CDR3 length equals 13 residues. V dropped 1 base and J dropped 11 bases, with 13 bases sitting between them. CDR3 sequence reads: CASSLVTPEGQYF. Here the CDR3 DNA reads TGTGCCAGCAGCTTAGTAACCCCCGAGGGGCAGTATTTT.

The rearrangement joins TRBV5-6 to TRBJ2-2; 13 bases align to TRBD2. The CDR3 is 16 residues long. From germline, CDR1 is SGHDT and CDR2 YYEEEE. V was clipped by 1 base and J by 6 bases; unmatched bases: 3. CDR3 amino acids: CASSLLGLAGPGELFF. CDR3 DNA: TGTGCCAGCAGCTTGCTGGGACTAGCGGGGCCCGGGGAGCTGTTTTTT.

This clonotype was counted ten times or more. The chain couples TRBV7-9 to TRBJ1-4; 8 nucleotides line up with TRBD1. In germline, CDR1 is SEHNR, CDR2 FQNEAQ (reference sequence). With 5 bases clipped from V and 1 base from J, the junction kept 3 bases outside the gene matches. The CDR3 extends over 15 amino acids. The CDR3 region is CASSPTGGTNEKLFF. The CDR3 DNA is TGTGCCAGCAGCCCCACAGGGGGAACTAATGAAAAACTGTTTTTT.

Only a few counts were recorded for this clonotype. This chain joins TRBV20-1 and TRBJ1-2; D gene unclear. V gave up 7 bases and J gave up 10 bases, with 7 bases separating them. Germline loops: CDR1 DFQATT, CDR2 SNEGSKA (reference sequence). This CDR3 is built from 8 residues. DNA of the CDR3: TGCAGTGACGGCCTCTACACCTTC. This codes for CSDGLYTF.

This clonotype was recorded many times. This sequence joins TRBV7-2 and TRBJ1-2; 7 bases match TRBD1. V dropped 3 bases and J dropped 3; count of bases not matched to a gene: 4. Germline assignment: CDR1 SGHTA and CDR2 FQGNSA. This CDR3 has 14 residues. CDR3 protein: CASSLEGQDYGYTF. In DNA form, the CDR3 reads TGTGCCAGCAGCTTGGAAGGACAGGACTATGGCTACACCTTC. Full variable domain (missing parts from reference TRBV7-2 and TRBJ1-2): GAGVSQSPSNKVTEKGKDVELRCDPISGHTALYWYRQSLGQGLEFLIYFQGNSAPDKSGLPSDRFSAERTGGSVSTLTIQRTQQEDSAVYLCASSLEGQDYGYTFGSGTRLTVV.